Listed below are T cell receptor beta chains from one sample, sequenced in a study of blood T cell repertoires in COVID-19. Repertoires were generated with immunoSEQ multiplex PCR, while TCRdb's copy carries only in-frame clones and drops some. The sample carries about 140,000 clones, approximately 89% recorded once. The source material was peripheral blood. These receptor sequences come from a man between 60 and 75 years old with active or convalescent COVID-19. The conserved cysteine and the conserved F or W are not part of the CDR3 here.

CDR3aa	len	j_gene	v_gene
ASPGGNSNSPLH	12	TRBJ1-6	TRBV19
ATSGWSGQGYSGANVLT	17	TRBJ2-6	TRBV24-1
ASSGEGAIGGKLF	13	TRBJ1-4	TRBV2
ASSLDRGFGLYEQY	14	TRBJ2-7	TRBV5-1
SVDEAGRQY	9	TRBJ2-3	TRBV29-1
ASSLSSVNYGYT	12	TRBJ1-2	TRBV28
ASSEDPVASGTYNEQF	16	TRBJ2-1	TRBV2
ASSPLSAGQVGEQY	14	TRBJ2-7	TRBV7-9
ASSPLSGRGSYEQY	14	TRBJ2-7	TRBV28
ASSSGGGESNSPLH	14	TRBJ1-6	TRBV19
ASSTGGGFWIETQY	14	TRBJ2-5	TRBV5-1
ASSYLEAGAKNIQY	14	TRBJ2-4	TRBV6-7
ASGGGNTGELF	11	TRBJ2-2	TRBV28
ASRGGGASNSPLH	13	TRBJ1-6	TRBV28
ASSLSESSYEQY	12	TRBJ2-7	TRBV5-4
ASSYYTGRNTEAF	13	TRBJ1-1	TRBV6-5
ASSYAQGAGGYT	12	TRBJ1-2	TRBV6-5
ASSQLAGGDEQF	12	TRBJ2-1	TRBV4-3
ASSSLGLAGGPSTGELF	17	TRBJ2-2	TRBV27
ATSDGLAGDYEQY	13	TRBJ2-7	TRBV24-1
ASSIDPRAEAF	11	TRBJ1-1	TRBV19
ASSQRTGGGTGELF	14	TRBJ2-2	TRBV3-1/TRBV3-2
ATSDSQSRGGETQY	14	TRBJ2-5	TRBV24-1
ASHYRDSNQPQH	12	TRBJ1-5	TRBV2
ASSLGVAGTDTQY	13	TRBJ2-3	TRBV7-9
ASIPRLGRNEKLF	13	TRBJ1-4	TRBV28
ASNLVGLAGASQETQY	16	TRBJ2-5	TRBV7-9
ASSIMGLVYNEQF	13	TRBJ2-1	TRBV19
ASSLAPGAGSRNEQF	15	TRBJ2-1	TRBV5-1
ASSPTAPRDQETQY	14	TRBJ2-5	TRBV5-1
ASSPRTSGGLWAEQF	15	TRBJ2-1	TRBV9
ASSTPRTGGIETQY	14	TRBJ2-5	TRBV5-4
ATSDDRRGRNEQY	13	TRBJ2-7	TRBV24-1
ASSQGGAGGAFSEQF	15	TRBJ2-1	TRBV4-1
ASSMGLIVNYGYT	13	TRBJ1-2	TRBV19
AISEGGINQPQH	12	TRBJ1-5	TRBV10-3
ASSLSILAGVSYEQY	15	TRBJ2-7	TRBV5-4
ASRNLAGRTDTQY	13	TRBJ2-3	TRBV7-2
ASSQTETSEHGQY	13	TRBJ2-7	TRBV4-2
ASSRNSGGLYNEQF	14	TRBJ2-1	TRBV4-1
ASSPNQGPNYGYT	13	TRBJ1-2	TRBV18
ASSQRTRDRSSPLH	14	TRBJ1-6	TRBV11-2
ASSLEGTGAHEQY	13	TRBJ2-7	TRBV5-1